A selection of T cell receptor beta chains follows, all from one sample in a study of cytomegalovirus exposure and HLA in healthy donors. Assay used: immunoSEQ multiplex PCR; TCRdb lists only in-frame clones, some missing. The sample shows hundreds of thousands of clones, about 81% of them seen only once. The sequenced material came from PBMCs. The receptors were gathered from a man aged 35 to 55 in good health and CMV-seropositive. CDR3s include the opening cysteine and the closing phenylalanine or tryptophan. The size field is filled for only some rows; it gives once, few, many or a size class.

length,J,V,size,CDR3
15,TRBJ1-2,TRBV5-4,.,CASSLVHRESYGYTF
14,.,TRBV7-3,few,CASSLIGTSGEQYF
14,TRBJ1-4,TRBV4-1,.,CASSQLRGHEKLFF
14,TRBJ1-4,TRBV25-1,few,CASTRTGKTGKLFF
15,TRBJ2-1,TRBV2,.,CASTEREGSYNEQFF
14,TRBJ2-1,TRBV7-6,.,CASSSTENYNEQFF
14,TRBJ2-3,TRBV11-3,.,CASSFKRESNTQYF
14,TRBJ2-1,TRBV7-9,.,CASSLTSGHSEQFF
15,TRBJ1-5,TRBV15,.,CATSNGGQAPRPQHF
16,TRBJ2-1,TRBV19,.,CASSNGAGISYNEQFF
15,TRBJ2-2,TRBV5-1,.,CASSPGTRDTGELFF
15,TRBJ1-2,TRBV7-9,once,CASSLGPGTGSSYTF
14,TRBJ1-1,TRBV7-9,.,CSSSLAGGNTEAFF
13,TRBJ1-1,TRBV6-5,.,CASSYVMNTEAFF
14,TRBJ1-5,TRBV6-5,once,CASSLGQGSMTQHF
15,TRBJ2-2,TRBV7-8,.,CANREGQGGTGELFF
14,TRBJ2-5,TRBV15,.,CATSGGTGRETQYF
15,TRBJ2-3,TRBV4-2,.,CASSQEAGGADTQYF
16,TRBJ2-1,TRBV15,.,CATSRELAEGYNEQFF
16,TRBJ2-1,TRBV7-3,once,CASSQGLAGPYNEQFF
14,TRBJ2-5,TRBV4-1,.,CASSQLGLQETQYF
15,TRBJ1-2,TRBV7-9,.,CASSSDGTGFRGYTF
14,TRBJ2-7,TRBV6-1,few,CASTGTSGAYEQYF
16,TRBJ2-2,TRBV6-5,.,CASSSGDRSRTGELFF
16,TRBJ2-1,TRBV11-3,.,CASSLAGTRVWVEQFF
22,TRBJ2-1,TRBV4-2,.,CASSQDRIRGLAGGAVGYEQFF
15,TRBJ2-1,TRBV27,.,CASSLSGGQLHEQFF
12,TRBJ1-2,TRBV5-5,.,CASRDWRNGYTF
18,TRBJ2-1,TRBV4-1,once,CASSQFSRVQRSYNEQFF
13,TRBJ1-2,TRBV28,.,CASSLSAYYGYTF
13,TRBJ2-7,TRBV9,.,CASSEAGGYEQYF
17,TRBJ2-3,TRBV4-1,.,CASSHPLDRALADTQYF
14,TRBJ2-7,TRBV19,.,CASSSTSGNYEQYF
16,TRBJ1-3,TRBV7-8,.,CASSGAWGGTGNTIYF
13,TRBJ2-3,TRBV6-1,.,CASSEGRAHTQYF
15,TRBJ2-3,TRBV9,.,CASSVESPGKDTQYF
17,TRBJ2-1,TRBV5-1,.,CASSQGLAGGVPNEQFF
14,TRBJ2-1,TRBV5-1,.,CASSEGQGGNEQFF
12,TRBJ2-1,TRBV30,once,CARLAGVNEQFF
13,TRBJ1-5,TRBV25-1,.,CASSDRVNQPQHF
12,TRBJ2-5,TRBV25-1,few,CASFNRQGTQYF
13,TRBJ2-3,TRBV6-5,.,CASSRRITDTQYF
15,TRBJ2-2,TRBV5-1,.,CASSLPTGVPGELFF